The 16 T cell receptor beta chains presented below share a single source sample, sequenced in a study of tissue T cells after allogeneic stem cell transplantation. Time point described: mouse harvest day 7 after allogeneic transplant. The graft held 10^6 splenic CD5+ T cells and 10^7 T-cell-depleted bone marrow cells. Using immunoSEQ multiplex PCR, the repertoire was profiled, and TCRdb retains in-frame clones only, with some absent. This sample has under 8,500 clones, with approximately 50% found just once. Sequencing used gut tissue. These receptors all come from a female BALB/c mouse given C57BL/6 T cells with graft-versus-host disease after an allogeneic hematopoietic cell transplant.

With regard to this clone: Each gene name is a mouse one. The DNA read from the CDR3 is TGTGCCAGCAGCCAAGAGGGTAACTATGCTGAGCAGTTC. Its translation is CASSQEGNYAEQF. The whole CDR3 is CASSQEGNYAEQFF. This rearrangement joins TRBV5 to TRBJ2-1; D unclear. The read terminates 1 residue before the CDR3 end, so the remaining end is supplied by the germline J gene. Trimming took 0 bases from V and 0 from J, leaving 3 bases between them. The CDR3 totals 14 residues. Germline V lookup: CDR1 LGHNA, CDR2 YNLKQL (reference sequence).

This clone was picked up a small number of times. Mouse names are used for the genes. The read halts 1 residue ahead of the CDR3 end, with the missing end drawn from the germline J gene. This chain joins TRBV15 and TRBJ2-4, with D unresolved. CDR1 is SGHND, CDR2 FRSKSL, per germline. CDR3 length equals 14 residues. Trimming left V 6 bases short and J 0 bases short, with 10 bases between. The covered CDR3 bases are TGTGCCAGCAGCCTCACAACTAGTCAAAACACCTTGTAC. Its protein product is CASSLTTSQNTLY. The CDR3 in full is CASSLTTSQNTLYF.

In the case of this clone: Gene and germline names: mouse. The read halts 1 residue ahead of the CDR3 end, with the missing end drawn from the germline J gene. The genes are TRBV23 and TRBJ2-3; the D call TRBD2 from the table was never checked on the DNA. The germline gives CDR1 KGHTA, CDR2 FQNQQP. This CDR3 spans 16 amino acids. Incomplete CDR3 DNA: TGCTCCAGCAGTCTAGGACTGGGGGGATCTGCAGAAACGCTGTAT. Amino acid sequence: CSSSLGLGGSAETLY. The complete CDR3 protein is CSSSLGLGGSAETLYF.

A remark on this clone: Genes here carry mouse names. The sequence runs out 1 residue before the end of the CDR3; the remainder is reconstructed from the germline J gene. The rearrangement links TRBV3 to TRBJ1-1, with D uncertain. Trimming removed 8 bases from V and 0 bases from J, with 4 bases in between. CDR1 is SNHLY and CDR2 is FYNGKV in the germline V gene (reference sequence). This CDR3 has 11 amino acids. Partial CDR3 DNA: TGTGCCAGCTCCCAGAACACAGAAGTCTTC. Its protein is CASSQNTEVF. The whole CDR3 sequence is CASSQNTEVFF.

About this clone itself: The genes are named according to mouse. The read ends 1 residue shy of where the CDR3 ends; the end is completed using the germline J gene. This chain connects TRBV23 to TRBJ1-6. TRBJ1-6 is an open reading frame whose function is uncertain. The CDR3 extends over 13 amino acids. The germline V gene has CDR1 KGHTA and CDR2 FQNQQP. CDR3 DNA, as far as it was read: TGCTCCAGCAGTCAATTGAATAATTCGCCCCTCTAC. Translated, it gives CSSSQLNNSPLY. In full, the CDR3 is CSSSQLNNSPLYF.

Comment on this clone: Germline and genes here are mouse. The read ends 1 residue early relative to the CDR3; the germline J gene fills the gap. The rearrangement joins TRBV26 to TRBJ2-7; the match to TRBD1 covers 9 bases. This CDR3 contains 14 residues. Germline V gene sequence: CDR1 KGHPV, CDR2 FQNQEV (reference sequence). The V gene end was trimmed by 2 bases and the J gene end by 7 bases; junction bases not matched to a gene: 6. The CDR3 sequence is CASSLRDREGEQYF. The sequenced part of the CDR3 DNA is TGTGCCAGCAGTCTGAGGGACAGGGAGGGAGAACAGTAC.

Remarks on this clone: Genes and germline come from the mouse. Coverage ceases 1 residue before the CDR3 finishes, and the germline J gene fills in the end. The chain recombines TRBV3 with TRBJ1-4; possibly TRBD1 for D (6 bases). CDR1 is SNHLY and CDR2 is FYNGKV in the germline V gene (reference sequence). This CDR3 is built from 15 residues. Trimming removed 0 bases at V and 7 bases at J, with 12 bases between. The CDR3 reads CASSLAQGRGERLFF. Incomplete CDR3 DNA: TGTGCCAGCAGCTTAGCACAGGGACGAGGCGAAAGATTATTT.

Comments on this clone: Germline and genes here are mouse. The read finishes 1 residue shy of the CDR3 end, and the germline J gene is used to complete it. This sequence joins TRBV13-3 and TRBJ2-1; D possibly uses TRBD1 or TRBD2 (6 bases each). The V and J ends lost 1 base and 5 bases respectively, with 13 bases between them. CDR3 size: 15 residues. Germline lookup yields CDR1 NNHDY and CDR2 SYVADS. The covered CDR3 bases are TGTGCCAGCAGTGATCGGGGGCGCGGAGATGCTGAGCAGTTC. This gives the protein CASSDRGRGDAEQF. The complete CDR3 protein is CASSDRGRGDAEQFF.

Worth noting for this clone: Germline and genes here are mouse. The CDR3 end falls 1 residue outside the read, so it is completed with the germline J gene. The chain carries TRBV23 and TRBJ2-4; no check of the table's D call, TRBD1, against the DNA was made. The germline CDR1 and CDR2 sequences are KGHTA and FQNQQP. The CDR3 runs to 12 residues. The CDR3 DNA, read in part, is TGCTCCAGCAGCCGACAGGGAAACACCTTGTAC. It specifies CSSSRQGNTLY. The entire CDR3 protein is CSSSRQGNTLYF.

Points on this clone: Gene names and germline match the mouse. The CDR3 loop reads CASSPGTGGYEQYF. The covered CDR3 bases are TGTGCCAGCTCTCCGGGGACTGGGGGCTATGAACAGTAC. V is TRBV12-2 and J is TRBJ2-7, with 11 bases that match TRBD2. The CDR3 end lies 1 residue beyond the end of the read and is filled in from the germline J gene. CDR1 and CDR2 (germline): SGHLS, HYDKME. This CDR3 region has 14 residues. Unmatched junction bases numbered 2, after V lost 2 bases and J lost 3 bases.

Comments on this clone: Germline and junction disagree at one end, which may indicate a read error. All gene names here are mouse names. CDR3 protein: CASSLNSGNMLYF. Incomplete CDR3 DNA: TGTGCCAGTAGTCTTAATTCTGGAAACATGCTCTAT. The chain carries TRBV26 and TRBJ1-3, with D uncertain. The read halts 1 residue ahead of the CDR3 end, with the missing end drawn from the germline J gene. Germline lookup yields CDR1 KGHPV and CDR2 FQNQEV (reference sequence). The CDR3 extends over 13 amino acids.

This clone was counted a few times. Gene names follow the mouse nomenclature. CDR3 sequence reads: CASSPGLGSYEQYF. The covered CDR3 bases are TGTGCCAGCAGCCCGGGACTGGGGTCCTATGAACAGTAC. V usage is TRBV15 and J usage is TRBJ2-7, with TRBD2 matching 10 bases. The read gets to within 1 residue of the CDR3 end, and the germline J gene fills in the rest. The CDR3 extends over 14 amino acids. J lost 1 base, V lost 6 bases, and 3 bases had no gene match. Germline V gene sequence: CDR1 SGHND, CDR2 FRSKSL.

A remark on this clone: The gene symbols are mouse symbols. The read ends 1 residue before the CDR3 terminus; that terminus is restored from the germline J gene. The chain combines TRBV1 with TRBJ2-5; 12 bases match TRBD2. Germline V lookup: CDR1 NSQYPW, CDR2 LRSPGD (reference sequence). The junction had 0 bases not matched to a gene; V was cut back by 4 bases and J by 1 base. The CDR3 is 15 amino acids. Partial CDR3 DNA: TGCACCTGCAGTGGGACTGGGGGGGACCAAGACACCCAGTAC. Amino acids: CTCSGTGGDQDTQY. Given in full, the CDR3 is CTCSGTGGDQDTQYF.

The sample holds a few counts of this clone. Any gene name here is a mouse gene name. The CDR3 is cut off 1 residue early in the read; its end comes from the germline J gene. The V and J genes are TRBV3 and TRBJ2-7, with 10 bases matching TRBD2. J lost 4 bases, V lost 2 bases, and 2 bases had no gene match. This CDR3 is 14 amino acids long. Germline V gene data show CDR1 as SNHLY and CDR2 as FYNGKV (reference sequence). The sequenced part of the CDR3 DNA is TGTGCCAGCAGCTTAAGACTGGGGGGATATGAACAGTAC. It is translated as CASSLRLGGYEQY. The CDR3 reads in full as CASSLRLGGYEQYF.

Points on this clone: Gene names are mouse gene names. Partial CDR3 DNA: TGTGCCAGCAGTCTGTGGGGAAGTCAAAACACCTTGTAC. Amino acids: CASSLWGSQNTLY. The complete CDR3 sequence is CASSLWGSQNTLYF. The rearrangement links TRBV26 to TRBJ2-4, with D unclear. The read ends 1 residue before the CDR3 terminus; that terminus is restored from the germline J gene. This CDR3 has 14 residues. Trimming removed 1 base at V and 0 bases at J, with 5 bases between. CDR1 and CDR2 (germline): KGHPV, FQNQEV (reference sequence).

As for this clone: Each gene name is a mouse one. The CDR3 loop is CASSQDWNQDTQYF. The sequenced CDR3 bases are TGTGCCAGCAGCCAAGACTGGAACCAAGACACCCAGTAC. The rearrangement uses TRBV2 and TRBJ2-5; D not resolved. The CDR3 end is not reached by the read, which stops 1 residue before it; the germline J gene fills it in. The germline V gene has CDR1 LGHNA and CDR2 YSYQKL. The CDR3 is made up of 14 amino acids. V was pared by 0 bases and J by 0 bases, with 4 bases between.